Below are 24 T cell receptor beta chains sequenced from a single sample in a study of technical replicates of blood from a few donors. The repertoire was sequenced with immunoSEQ multiplex PCR; TCRdb's copy has only in-frame clones and lacks some. The repertoire has about 81,000 clones, approximately 95% of them found once; the top ten carry roughly 0.4%. Specimen: T cells isolated from PBMCs. These TCRs come from a human donor in good health.

This chain uses TRBV6-1 with TRBJ1-2; weak D call: TRBD1 (6 bases). Germline V gene data show CDR1 as MNHNS and CDR2 as SASEGT. The CDR3 consists of 15 residues. V was shortened by 4 bases and J by 4 bases, with 16 bases between the two germline ends. CDR3 amino acids: CASSVGERGSYGYTF. For the CDR3, the DNA is TGTGCCAGCAGTGTTGGGGAAAGGGGGTCCTATGGCTACACCTTC.

The chain has TRBV5-1 and TRBJ2-5; TRBD1 aligns across 8 bases. V lost 3 bases, J lost 4 bases, and 2 bases stayed unmatched. The CDR3 has 13 residues. Germline CDR1 reads SGHRS; CDR2 reads YFSETQ. The CDR3 nucleotides read TGCGCCAGCAGCTCAGGACAGGGAGAGACCCAGTACTTC. It yields the protein CASSSGQGETQYF.

This chain connects TRBV28 to TRBJ2-2, with D tentatively TRBD1 (5 bases). CDR1 is MDHEN and CDR2 is SYDVKM in the germline V gene. Trimming shortened V by 6 bases and J by 1 base, and 6 bases separated the two germline ends. The CDR3 contains 13 residues. Here the CDR3 DNA reads TGTGCCAGCAGAGGACAGAACACCGGGGAGCTGTTTTTT. Translating it yields CASRGQNTGELFF.

The chain employs TRBV7-6 and TRBJ2-5; 12 bases agree with TRBD1. V trimming: 2 bases; J trimming: 4 bases; junction bases outside the gene matches: 5. CDR1 is SGHVS, CDR2 FNYEAQ, per germline. This CDR3 contains 16 residues. The CDR3 region is CASSLLGQGAGETQYF. CDR3 in DNA: TGTGCCAGCAGCTTACTGGGACAGGGGGCGGGAGAGACCCAGTACTTC.

This clone was seen only once. The chain combines TRBV7-9 with TRBJ2-3; tentative D call: TRBD2 (6 bases). Trimming shortened V by 1 base and J by 3 bases, and 11 bases separated the two germline ends. The germline gives CDR1 SEHNR, CDR2 FQNEAQ (reference sequence). The CDR3 is made up of 15 amino acids. This CDR3 is CASSLDASVTDTQYF. The CDR3 bases are TGTGCCAGCAGCTTAGATGCTAGCGTTACAGATACGCAGTATTTT. The full variable domain, its missing parts supplied by reference TRBV7-9 and TRBJ2-3, is DTGVSQNPRHKITKRGQNVTFRCDPISEHNRLYWYRQTLGQGPEFLTYFQNEAQLEKSRLLSDRFSAERPKGSFSTLEIQRTEQGDSAMYLCASSLDASVTDTQYFGPGTRLTVL.

The chain carries TRBV11-2 and TRBJ1-5; TRBD1 might be the D (5 bases). The CDR3 consists of 14 residues. V lost 2 bases, J lost 4 bases, and 9 bases lay in between. Germline CDR1 SGHAT, CDR2 FQNNGV. The CDR3 loop reads CASSLQGGNQPQHF. Here the CDR3 DNA reads TGTGCCAGCAGCTTACAGGGAGGAAATCAGCCCCAGCATTTT.

The genes are TRBV28 and TRBJ2-6; D may be TRBD2 (7 bases). The CDR3 totals 14 residues. Germline V CDR1 and CDR2: MDHEN, SYDVKM. V shed 6 bases and J shed 2 bases, with 8 bases lying between them. The CDR3 protein is CASRGGAGANVLTF. The DNA for the CDR3 is TGTGCCAGCAGAGGGGGGGCTGGGGCCAACGTCCTGACTTTC.

The chain couples TRBV5-1 to TRBJ2-5; 10 nucleotides align to TRBD1. Looked up from germline, CDR1 is SGHRS and CDR2 is YFSETQ. This CDR3 has 16 amino acids. V shed 3 bases and J 10 bases; nucleotides not matched to a gene: 15. The CDR3 DNA reads as TGCGCCAGCAGCTCGTTTACCGGGACAGGGGCATCGGTCCAGTACTTC. It specifies CASSSFTGTGASVQYF.

The rearrangement joins TRBV29-1 to TRBJ2-7, with 8 bases aligning to TRBD1. Germline V gives CDR1 SQVTM, CDR2 ANQGSEA. V lost 3 bases to trimming and J lost 2 bases; unmatched junction nucleotides: 6. The CDR3 runs 14 residues. In nucleotides, the CDR3 is TGCAGCGTTGATGTACAGGGGGTCGCCTACGAGCAGTACTTC. It specifies CSVDVQGVAYEQYF.

The chain uses TRBV4-2 and TRBJ2-1; possibly TRBD2 for D (5 bases). Germline-derived CDR1 and CDR2 are LGHNA and YNFKEQ. Trimming pared 0 bases from V and 11 bases from J, leaving 17 bases between. The CDR3 is made up of 15 amino acids. CDR3 sequence: CASSQDDGLSAQQFF. The CDR3 coding sequence is TGTGCCAGCAGCCAAGATGACGGCCTTAGCGCCCAGCAGTTCTTC.

The V gene is TRBV28, the J gene TRBJ2-1; possibly TRBD1 for D (6 bases). The CDR3 runs 12 residues. Germline V gene data show CDR1 as MDHEN and CDR2 as SYDVKM. V was shortened by 4 bases and J by 9 bases, with 10 bases between the two germline ends. CDR3 bases: TGTGCCAGCAGTTGGACAGTCGGTGAGCAGTTCTTC. It codes for CASSWTVGEQFF.

V usage is TRBV9 and J usage is TRBJ2-1; 9 bases align to TRBD2. This CDR3 comprises 18 residues. The trim removed 0 bases at V and 4 bases at J, leaving 11 bases unmatched. Per the germline V gene, CDR1 is SGDLS and CDR2 is YYNGEE. CDR3 nucleotide sequence: TGTGCCAGCAGCGTAGAACCCTGGACTAGCGAGGGTTACAATGAGCAGTTCTTC. Translating gives CASSVEPWTSEGYNEQFF.

The chain combines TRBV19 with TRBJ2-3; no reliable D call. The CDR3 is 14 residues long. In germline, CDR1 is LNHDA, CDR2 SQIVND (reference sequence). V was pared by 2 bases and J by 3 bases, with 9 bases between. CDR3 protein: CASSISWATDTQYF. CDR3 coding DNA: TGTGCCAGTAGTATAAGTTGGGCTACAGATACGCAGTATTTT.

This rearrangement joins TRBV30 to TRBJ2-1; D perhaps matches TRBD2 (5 bases). Germline V CDR1 and CDR2: GTSNPN, SVGIG (reference sequence). The V gene lost 4 bases and the J gene lost 6 bases, with 13 bases spanning the gap. The CDR3 runs to 13 residues. The CDR3 sequence is CAWTGSEANEQFF. CDR3 nucleotides: TGTGCCTGGACGGGGAGCGAGGCCAATGAGCAGTTCTTC. The whole variable domain, remainder taken from reference TRBV30 and TRBJ2-1, is SQTIHQWPATLVQPVGSPLSLECTVEGTSNPNLYWYRQAAGRGLQLLFYSVGIGQISSEVPQNLSASRPQDRQFILSSKKLLLSDSGFYLCAWTGSEANEQFFGPGTRLTVL.

The rearrangement links TRBV18 to TRBJ2-7, with 12 bases fitting TRBD2. The length of the CDR3 is 13 residues. Germline V gives CDR1 KGHSH, CDR2 LQKENI. V dropped 7 bases and J dropped 3; count of bases not matched to a gene: 1. As DNA, the CDR3 is TGTGCCAGCTGGACTAGCGGGAACTACGAGCAGTACTTC. Encoded protein: CASWTSGNYEQYF. Full variable domain (outside the CDR3, taken from reference TRBV18 and TRBJ2-7): NAGVMQNPRHLVRRRGQEARLRCSPMKGHSHVYWYRQLPEEGLKFMVYLQKENIIDESGMPKERFSAEFPKEGPSILRIQQVVRGDSAAYFCASWTSGNYEQYFGPGTRLTVT.

DNA of the CDR3: TGTGCCAGCAGCTCGTTTCATGGCCAGGGTTATCAGCCCCAGCATTTT. This codes for CASSSFHGQGYQPQHF. V is TRBV7-8 and J is TRBJ1-5, with D possibly being TRBD1 (5 bases). Per germline, CDR1 SGHVS and CDR2 FQNEAQ. V shed 4 bases and J shed 5 bases, with 18 bases lying between them. There are 16 residues in the CDR3.

The J gene is TRBJ1-4, the V gene TRBV7-2; D is perhaps TRBD1 (5 bases). V was shortened by 1 base and J by 10 bases, with 13 bases between the two germline ends. This CDR3 contains 14 residues. The germline CDR1 and CDR2 sequences are SGHTA and FQGNSA. CDR3 nucleotide sequence: TGTGCCAGCAGCTTAGATGGGGCTCCTGGAAAACTGTTTTTT. Protein sequence: CASSLDGAPGKLFF.

V is TRBV5-5 and J is TRBJ2-7; D gene unclear. The CDR3 loop spans 14 amino acids. The germline V gene has CDR1 SGHKS and CDR2 YYEKEE (reference sequence). Trimming pared 0 bases from V and 2 bases from J, leaving 9 bases between. The CDR3 sequence: CASSLDWSTYEQYF. The CDR3 DNA follows: TGTGCCAGCAGCTTGGATTGGTCTACCTACGAGCAGTACTTC.

The chain uses TRBV6-6 and TRBJ2-2; 7 bases match TRBD1. Trimming took 4 bases from V and 6 from J; bases not matched to a gene: 5. The germline V gene encodes CDR1 MNHNY and CDR2 SVGAGI (reference sequence). The CDR3 totals 14 residues. The CDR3 here is CASSSRQGAGELFF. The CDR3 DNA reads as TGTGCCAGCAGTTCAAGACAGGGAGCCGGGGAGCTGTTTTTT.

Only one count was recorded for this clone. V gene TRBV10-1 combines with J gene TRBJ2-7; 10 bases are a match to TRBD1. The ends lost 5 bases at V and 5 bases at J; junction bases unmatched: 9. CDR1 WNHNN and CDR2 SYGVQD come from the germline V gene (reference sequence). The CDR3 spans 15 residues. The CDR3 loop is CASSHPGQGMNEQYF. CDR3 DNA: TGCGCCAGCAGTCACCCGGGACAGGGGATGAACGAGCAGTACTTC.

The V gene is TRBV28, the J gene TRBJ1-5; 7 positions match TRBD1. V lost 3 bases to trimming and J lost 4 bases; unmatched junction nucleotides: 9. This CDR3 is 16 amino acids long. Germline V lookup: CDR1 MDHEN, CDR2 SYDVKM. CDR3 sequence reads: CASSLWGTAGNQPQHF. DNA of the CDR3: TGTGCCAGCAGTTTGTGGGGGACAGCTGGGAATCAGCCCCAGCATTTT.

V gene TRBV6-5 combines with J gene TRBJ1-1, with a possible D match to TRBD1 (6 bases). This CDR3 comprises 13 residues. The germline gives CDR1 MNHEY, CDR2 SVGAGI. V was cut by 7 bases and J by 4 bases, with 13 bases left in between. CDR3 nucleotide sequence: TGTGCCAGCAATCAGGGGTTGGGCACTGAAGCTTTCTTT. It codes for CASNQGLGTEAFF.

The V call is TRBV5-8, the J call TRBJ1-5; no clear D. Germline V gene lookup returns CDR1 SGHTS and CDR2 YDEGEE. This CDR3 is 14 amino acids long. Deletions cut 0 bases from V and 6 bases from J, with 10 bases between. The CDR3 bases are TGTGCCAGCAGCTTGGACAGTTTCGGTCAGCCCCAGCATTTT. Translated, it gives CASSLDSFGQPQHF.

This clone was found a few times. The chain recombines TRBV20-1 with TRBJ1-1; unclear D gene. The CDR3 runs to 11 residues. In germline, CDR1 is DFQATT, CDR2 SNEGSKA (reference sequence). V shed 7 bases and J shed 6 bases, with 12 bases lying between them. The CDR3 protein is CSVGGGPEAFF. The CDR3 bases are TGCAGTGTAGGCGGAGGACCTGAAGCTTTCTTT.